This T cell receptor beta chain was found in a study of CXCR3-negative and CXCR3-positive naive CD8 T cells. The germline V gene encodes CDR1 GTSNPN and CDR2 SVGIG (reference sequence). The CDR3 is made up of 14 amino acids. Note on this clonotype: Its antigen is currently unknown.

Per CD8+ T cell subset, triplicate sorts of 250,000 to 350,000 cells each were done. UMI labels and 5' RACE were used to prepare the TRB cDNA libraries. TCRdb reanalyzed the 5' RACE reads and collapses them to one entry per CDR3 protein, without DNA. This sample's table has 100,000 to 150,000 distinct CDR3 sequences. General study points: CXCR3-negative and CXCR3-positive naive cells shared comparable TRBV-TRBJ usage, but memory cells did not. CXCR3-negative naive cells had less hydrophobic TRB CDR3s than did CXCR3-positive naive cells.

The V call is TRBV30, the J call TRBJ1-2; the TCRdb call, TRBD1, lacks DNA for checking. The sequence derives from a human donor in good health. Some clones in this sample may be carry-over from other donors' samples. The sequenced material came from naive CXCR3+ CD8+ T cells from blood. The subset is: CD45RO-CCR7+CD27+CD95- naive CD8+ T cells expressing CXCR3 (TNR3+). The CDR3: CAHYRGQANYGYTF.